These 5 T cell receptor beta chains came from one sample sequenced in a study of blood T cell repertoires in COVID-19. TCRdb's copy holds only in-frame clones and misses some; the assay was immunoSEQ multiplex PCR. The profile shows 95,000 to 100,000 clones, roughly 92% of them singletons. Input material: peripheral blood. These receptors all come from a man over 45 with active COVID-19.

The J gene is TRBJ1-4, the V gene TRBV6-5; 8 bases map to TRBD1. This CDR3 has 14 residues. V shed 6 bases, J shed 5 bases, and the junction held 5 bases outside the gene matches. Germline CDR1 MNHEY, CDR2 SVGAGI. The CDR3: CASRDRDRNEKLFF. CDR3 nucleotides: TGTGCCAGCAGGGACAGGGACAGAAATGAAAAACTGTTTTTT.

V is TRBV28 and J is TRBJ1-6, with 8 bases lining up with TRBD1. Germline V gene sequence: CDR1 MDHEN, CDR2 SYDVKM. There are 15 residues in the CDR3. V shed 5 bases and J 6 bases; nucleotides not matched to a gene: 6. The CDR3 here is CASSPWTGINSPLHF. Written as DNA, the CDR3 is TGTGCCAGCAGTCCCTGGACAGGGATTAATTCACCCCTCCACTTT.

The rearrangement uses TRBV29-1 and TRBJ2-1; 7 bases map to TRBD1. The CDR3 is 14 residues long. The V gene end was trimmed by 7 bases and the J gene end by 5 bases; junction bases not matched to a gene: 11. Germline CDR1 reads SQVTM; CDR2 reads ANQGSEA. CDR3 protein: CSARDSPTNNEQFF. The CDR3 coding sequence is TGCAGCGCCCGGGACAGCCCTACCAACAATGAGCAGTTCTTC.

This clone was recorded once. V is TRBV3-1 (or the pseudogene TRBV3-2) and J is TRBJ1-3; D gene ambiguous. The CDR3 totals 15 residues. The germline gives CDR1 LGHDT, CDR2 YNNKEL (reference sequence). V was cut by 0 bases and J by 3 bases, with 9 bases left in between. The CDR3 here is CASSQESLVGNTIYF. The CDR3 bases are TGTGCCAGCAGCCAAGAGTCACTGGTTGGAAACACCATATATTTT.

The rearrangement joins TRBV27 to TRBJ2-1, with TRBD2 identical over 10 bases. The CDR3 spans 16 residues. Germline CDR1 MNHEY, CDR2 SMNVEV (reference sequence). V gave up 3 bases and J gave up 4 bases; unmatched junction bases: 6. In nucleotides, the CDR3 is TGTGCCAGCAGTTTCCTAGCGGGAGTTAGTTACAATGAGCAGTTCTTC. Translated, it gives CASSFLAGVSYNEQFF.